The sequence of this T cell receptor (beta chain) was determined in a study of OX40 agonist ivuxolimab in advanced cancers. Study in general: At doses from 0.01 to 10 mg/kg, patients were given intravenous ivuxolimab every 2 weeks. Age averaged around 60 years (range roughly 23 to 85), and roughly 80% were male. Study outcomes and limitations: The average count of expanded clones was higher among CD8+ T cells than among CD4+.

Drawing of blood for sampling happened at baseline, at cycle 4 day 1, and at cycle 7 day 1. Data came from immunoSEQ multiplex PCR; TCRdb stores just in-frame clones and leaves some out. The table has tens of thousands of clones, under 90% seen once. This clone was picked up one time. Its antigen is undetermined. This clonotype was sampled from an adult with an advanced solid tumor such as melanoma, head and neck, liver or kidney cancer. The sequenced sample was CD4+ or CD8+ T cells sorted from blood, obtained in a trial of the OX40 agonist ivuxolimab.

The CDR3 region is CASSLLPDSNQPQHF. The CDR3, as DNA: TGCGCCAGCAGTCTCCTACCTGATAGCAATCAGCCCCAGCATTTT. This sequence joins TRBV5-1 and TRBJ1-5; no clear D. The CDR3 contains 15 residues. V was pared by 5 bases and J by 0 bases, with 12 bases between. In germline, CDR1 is SGHRS, CDR2 YFSETQ.